The rows below give T cell receptor beta chains drawn from one sample of a study of blood T cells in healthy people across ages. MiXCR, applied by TCRdb to the 5' RACE reads, yields one record per CDR3 protein. This sample has about 1,500,000 distinct CDR3 sequences, with over 25% found just once. Sequencing used blood. All receptors come from a woman aged 30 to 39 in good health. CDR3s include the opening cysteine and the closing phenylalanine or tryptophan.

CDR3aa	v_gene
CASSSDPSGRGEQFF	TRBV11-3
CASSRPGILYGYTF	TRBV5-6
CAIRRDRGYDYTF	TRBV10-3
CASSLAPAGSYNEQFF	TRBV11-3
CASLQGEEDTQYF	TRBV18
CSASPPTVLFTDTQYF	TRBV20-1
CASSLFPLAEEQFF	TRBV5-1
CASSFGTGGLNYGYTF	TRBV7-2
CASSLTKTAVETQYF	TRBV7-3
CASSQEATGYNSPLHF	TRBV4-3
CASSPRTAGGENIQYF	TRBV9
CASSLIAGANNEQFF	TRBV5-1
CASSMTLRNTEAFF	TRBV7-2
CASSLRATNTGELFF	TRBV28
CASSQRMERDTQYF	TRBV4-3